This entry lists 26 T cell receptor beta chains sequenced from one sample in a study of T cells in Graves' hyperthyroidism and ophthalmopathy. It was RNA transcripts that yielded the amplified TCR beta CDR3 regions. Primed by the HTBI set, a first-round RT-PCR was run on the TCR CDR3. MiXCR was run by TCRdb on the multiplex PCR reads, yielding one entry per CDR3 protein. The repertoire holds 300,000 to 450,000 distinct CDR3 sequences, less than 20% seen once, with around a sixth in the top ten. The sample taken for sequencing was blood. The receptors were gathered from a woman aged 40 to 55 with Graves' ophthalmopathy.

This clonotype was found a few times. V gene TRBV20-1 combines with J gene TRBJ1-5, with D perhaps matching TRBD1 (5 bases). The germline CDR1 and CDR2 sequences are DFQATT and SNEGSKA (reference sequence). There are 14 residues in the CDR3. The DNA of the CDR3 is TGCAGCGTCTGGGAGGGGTGGGAGGGTCAGCCCCAGCATTTT. This translates into CSVWEGWEGQPQHF.

This clonotype was counted ten times or more. The chain employs TRBV5-1 and TRBJ2-2; D is ambiguous. V lost 1 base, J lost 9 bases, and 7 bases lay in between. Germline values: CDR1 SGHRS, CDR2 YFSETQ. This CDR3 comprises 12 residues. The CDR3 sequence is CASSLSSRELFF. The CDR3 DNA follows: TGCGCCAGCAGCTTGTCGTCAAGGGAGCTGTTTTTT.

This clonotype was counted at least ten times. V and J are TRBV4-2 and TRBJ1-2, with a possible D match to TRBD1 (5 bases). The CDR3 runs to 15 residues. Germline CDR1 LGHNA, CDR2 YNFKEQ. V shed 0 bases and J shed 4 bases, with 12 bases lying between them. As DNA, the CDR3 is TGTGCCAGCAGCCAAGATTCGGGGGAAGCCTATGGCTACACCTTC. Its translation is CASSQDSGEAYGYTF.

This clonotype was detected ten times or more. The chain is built from TRBV7-8 and TRBJ1-5; TRBD1 might be the D (5 bases). V lost 4 bases, J lost 0 bases, and 13 bases lay in between. The CDR3 length is 16 residues. The V gene's germline CDR1 is SGHVS and CDR2 FQNEAQ. The CDR3 DNA sequence: TGTGCCAGCAGCTCGTTGGGGGGTTATAGCAATCAGCCCCAGCATTTT. Translation: CASSSLGGYSNQPQHF.

This clonotype came up many times. V usage is TRBV4-1 and J usage is TRBJ2-5; 9 positions agree with TRBD2. The CDR3 is 14 amino acids. Germline loops: CDR1 MGHRA, CDR2 YSYEKL. The V and J ends lost 4 bases and 3 bases, in that order; junction bases with no gene match: 3. CDR3 DNA sequence: TGCGCCAGCAGCCGACTAGCGGACGAAGAGACCCAGTACTTC. Protein sequence: CASSRLADEETQYF.

The sample holds many counts of this clonotype. This chain uses TRBV6-2 or TRBV6-3 with TRBJ2-5, with D unclear. CDR3 length equals 13 residues. V lost 0 bases, J lost 5 bases, and 7 bases lay in between. In germline, CDR1 is MNHEY, CDR2 SVGEGT. The CDR3 coding sequence is TGTGCCAGCAGTTACTCCTGGTGGGAGACCCAGTACTTC. Protein product: CASSYSWWETQYF.

Only a few counts were recorded for this clonotype. A much more abundant neighbour one base away suggests this may be a read error. This chain joins TRBV6-2 or TRBV6-3 and TRBJ2-2; 9 bases map to TRBD1. The V gene end was trimmed by 6 bases and the J gene end by 4 bases; junction bases not matched to a gene: 12. Looked up from germline, CDR1 is MNHEY and CDR2 is SVGEGT. CDR3 size: 17 residues. CDR3 DNA: TGTGCCAGCAGCCGAACCGGGACAGGGTTTGTCACCGGGGAGCTGTTTTTT. It translates to CASSRTGTGFVTGELFF.

The chain links TRBV15 to TRBJ2-5; possibly TRBD2 for D (7 bases). Germline V gene lookup returns CDR1 LNHNV and CDR2 YYDKDF (reference sequence). The CDR3 is made up of 14 amino acids. V lost 8 bases and J 5 bases, leaving 18 bases between the germline ends. CDR3 region: CATSGRGGSETQYF. The CDR3 DNA follows: TGTGCCACCTCGGGGAGGGGGGGCTCGGAGACCCAGTACTTC.

This clonotype showed up many times. The chain carries TRBV11-2 and TRBJ2-7; D gene unclear. Germline CDR1 and CDR2: SGHAT and FQNNGV. Trimming took off 0 bases at V and 5 bases at J, with 14 bases between the two ends. There are 15 residues in the CDR3. The CDR3 loop reads CASSLDFRESNEQYF. The CDR3, as DNA: TGTGCCAGCAGCTTAGATTTTAGGGAAAGTAACGAGCAGTACTTC.

This clonotype has a count of ten or more. The rearrangement links TRBV20-1 to TRBJ1-1, with D unresolved. V shed 6 bases and J shed 3 bases, with 8 bases lying between them. The CDR3 is 11 residues long. Germline assignment: CDR1 DFQATT and CDR2 SNEGSKA (reference sequence). As DNA, the CDR3 is TGCAGTGCCCTTGACTACACTGAAGCTTTCTTT. This encodes CSALDYTEAFF.

This clonotype was counted many times. The rearrangement joins TRBV5-1 to TRBJ2-7; the D is unclear. Germline V gene data show CDR1 as SGHRS and CDR2 as YFSETQ. This CDR3 is built from 14 residues. Between the trimmed V and J ends, which lost 2 bases and 6 bases, there was a span of 15 bases. The CDR3 spells CASSLRDPGLEQYF. CDR3 in DNA: TGCGCCAGCAGCTTACGCGATCCTGGTCTCGAGCAGTACTTC.

This clonotype was recorded at least ten times. The V call is TRBV18, the J call TRBJ2-4; TRBD2 matches at 7 bases. Germline V gene sequence: CDR1 KGHSH, CDR2 LQKENI. Trimming cost V 4 bases and J 2 bases; bases outside gene matches: 8. The CDR3 runs to 16 residues. CDR3 in DNA: TGTGCCAGCTCACGGTTCGCGGGAGCGCCCAAAAACATTCAGTACTTC. Residues: CASSRFAGAPKNIQYF.

This clonotype has ten or more counts. The chain links TRBV5-1 to TRBJ1-1; D not resolved. The CDR3 is 13 residues long. V was shortened by 0 bases and J by 7 bases, with 10 bases between the two germline ends. The germline CDR1 and CDR2 sequences are SGHRS and YFSETQ. The CDR3 region has the DNA TGCGCCAGCAGCTTGGAGCAGAGCTATGAAGCTTTCTTT. Amino acids: CASSLEQSYEAFF. The variable domain in full, with the rest retrieved from reference TRBV5-1 and TRBJ1-1, is KAGVTQTPRYLIKTRGQQVTLSCSPISGHRSVSWYQQTPGQGLQFLFEYFSETQRNKGNFPGRFSGRQFSNSRSEMNVSTLELGDSALYLCASSLEQSYEAFFGQGTRLTVV.

This clonotype was detected ten times or more. The chain uses TRBV6-5 and TRBJ2-3; 9 nucleotides match TRBD2. Germline V gene sequence: CDR1 MNHEY, CDR2 SVGAGI. This CDR3 spans 15 amino acids. V shed 4 bases, J shed 1 base, and the junction held 3 bases outside the gene matches. The CDR3 here is CASSLLAGGTDTQYF. For the CDR3, the DNA is TGTGCCAGCAGTTTACTAGCGGGCGGCACAGATACGCAGTATTTT.

This clonotype came up a few times. The genes are TRBV3-1 and TRBJ2-7, with 10 bases identical to TRBD2. This CDR3 is built from 16 residues. Germline trimming cut 4 bases from V and 2 bases from J; bases unmatched to any gene: 8. Germline V gene lookup returns CDR1 LGHDT and CDR2 YNNKEL (reference sequence). The CDR3 bases are TGTGCCAGCAGCCGGGGTAGACTAGCGGGTCCCTACGAGCAGTACTTC. It encodes CASSRGRLAGPYEQYF.

This clonotype was counted at least ten times. The chain uses TRBV7-3 and TRBJ1-2; D is unresolved. CDR3 length: 13 amino acids. The germline V gene encodes CDR1 SGHTA and CDR2 FQGTGA. V dropped 2 bases and J dropped 8 bases, with 12 bases sitting between them. The CDR3 loop is CASSLDPGTGYTF. In nucleotides, the CDR3 is TGTGCCAGCAGCTTAGATCCGGGCACCGGCTACACCTTC.

This chain joins TRBV9 and TRBJ1-1; maybe TRBD1 (5 bases). The CDR3 consists of 15 residues. CDR1 is SGDLS and CDR2 is YYNGEE in the germline V gene. V lost 0 bases and J lost 0, with 9 bases in between. CDR3 sequence: CASSVGGILNTEAFF. For the CDR3, the DNA is TGTGCCAGCAGCGTAGGGGGCATTTTGAACACTGAAGCTTTCTTT.

This clonotype was observed at least ten times. This sequence joins TRBV20-1 and TRBJ2-1, with D perhaps TRBD1 (6 bases). Germline values: CDR1 DFQATT, CDR2 SNEGSKA (reference sequence). There are 15 residues in the CDR3. The V end lost 2 bases, the J end lost 8 bases, and 19 bases lay between the germline ends. The CDR3 bases are TGCAGTGCTAGATCCTCAACTACAGGGTCCGATGAGCAGTTCTTC. This gives the protein CSARSSTTGSDEQFF.

The rearrangement uses TRBV20-1 and TRBJ2-7, with a possible D match to TRBD2 (6 bases). This CDR3 spans 11 amino acids. Germline V gene data show CDR1 as DFQATT and CDR2 as SNEGSKA (reference sequence). The V end lost 6 bases, the J end lost 7 bases, and 13 bases lay between the germline ends. The CDR3 protein is CSATLRGEQYF. CDR3 bases: TGCAGTGCCACCCTACGGGGGGAGCAGTACTTC.

The CDR3 sequence: CASSSIQGFNQPQHF. The CDR3 bases are TGTGCCAGCAGTAGTATTCAGGGATTCAATCAGCCCCAGCATTTT. The rearrangement links TRBV2 to TRBJ1-5; a weak D match, TRBD1 (5 bases). V gave up 5 bases and J gave up 3 bases, with 14 bases separating them. Germline V gene lookup returns CDR1 SNHLY and CDR2 FYNNEI. The CDR3 has 15 residues.

At least ten counts were recorded for this clonotype. V usage is TRBV28 and J usage is TRBJ1-2, with D perhaps TRBD1 (6 bases). The germline V gene has CDR1 MDHEN and CDR2 SYDVKM. This CDR3 contains 15 residues. Trimming stripped 5 bases from V and 0 bases from J, with 13 bases between. As DNA, the CDR3 is TGTGCCAGCAGTATTACCCGGACAGCTAACTATGGCTACACCTTC. As protein: CASSITRTANYGYTF.

This clonotype has a count of ten or more. The V call is TRBV28, the J call TRBJ2-2, with 7 positions matching TRBD1. V lost 6 bases and J lost 0; bases outside the gene matches: 7. The CDR3 runs to 16 residues. Germline V gene sequence: CDR1 MDHEN, CDR2 SYDVKM. CDR3 protein: CASSPTGTANTGELFF. CDR3 bases: TGTGCCAGCAGCCCGACCGGGACAGCGAACACCGGGGAGCTGTTTTTT.

This clonotype was seen repeatedly, ten times or more. The rearrangement joins TRBV20-1 to TRBJ1-1, with D maybe TRBD1 (5 bases). Germline V gene lookup returns CDR1 DFQATT and CDR2 SNEGSKA (reference sequence). This CDR3 is 13 amino acids long. Deletions cut 5 bases from V and 5 bases from J, with 15 bases between. CDR3 DNA sequence: TGCAGTGCTGGGGGGTGGAGGGGAACTGAAGCTTTCTTT. Translated: CSAGGWRGTEAFF.

The chain combines TRBV6-2 or TRBV6-3 with TRBJ2-5; TRBD1 matches at 12 bases. Looked up from germline, CDR1 is MNHEY and CDR2 is SVGEGT. Trimming removed 7 bases from V and 5 bases from J; junction bases left unmatched: 20. The CDR3 has 19 residues. The chain's CDR3 is CASTRRRDRGHFIVETQYF. The CDR3 DNA is TGTGCCAGCACCCGGCGCCGGGACAGGGGGCACTTCATTGTGGAGACCCAGTACTTC.

This clonotype was detected ten times or more. CDR3 in amino acids: CASSSRSAFQETQYF. CDR3 DNA sequence: TGTGCCAGCAGCTCAAGGTCGGCTTTCCAAGAGACCCAGTACTTC. J is TRBJ2-5 and V is TRBV11-2, with D unclear. The V end lost 4 bases, the J end lost 1 base, and 13 bases lay between the germline ends. In germline, CDR1 is SGHAT, CDR2 FQNNGV. The CDR3 loop spans 15 amino acids.

This clonotype was seen at least ten times. The chain recombines TRBV20-1 with TRBJ2-7; D is unresolved. CDR3 length equals 14 residues. The germline gives CDR1 DFQATT, CDR2 SNEGSKA (reference sequence). Between the trimmed V and J ends, which lost 4 bases and 3 bases, there was a span of 16 bases. The CDR3 DNA is TGCAGTGCTAATGAATTAACCGGGCACTACGAGCAGTACTTC. Translating gives CSANELTGHYEQYF.